A selection of T cell receptor beta chains follows, all from one sample in a study of blood T cell repertoires in COVID-19. The method was immunoSEQ multiplex PCR; TCRdb's version includes in-frame clones alone and lacks a portion of them. Of around 300,000 clones listed, 90% to 95% were seen once; the top ten hold approximately 2.1%. The sequenced material came from peripheral blood. These receptors were obtained from a woman in her 30s with COVID-19, enrolled during active disease. CDR3s include the opening cysteine and the closing phenylalanine or tryptophan. A D gene is named only where the DNA matches it firmly. Only some rows state a clone size, as once, few, many or a class for expanded clones.

j_gene	v_gene	d_gene	abundance	CDR3nt	CDR3aa
TRBJ1-4	TRBV5-4	TRBD1	-	TGTGCCAGCAGCTTGGCTGGACAGGGAGTGAGGAAACTGTTTTTT	CASSLAGQGVRKLFF
TRBJ1-1	TRBV23-1	-	-	TGCGCCAGCAGTCGAGGCGTGAAAGCTTTCTTT	CASSRGVKAFF
TRBJ1-2	TRBV7-8	-	-	TGTGCCAGCAGCTTAGAAACCGACGGCAGGTTATATGGCTACACCTTC	CASSLETDGRLYGYTF
TRBJ2-5	TRBV18	TRBD2	-	TGTGCCAGCTCACCACCGGACGGGAGGTGGGAGACCCAGTACTTC	CASSPPDGRWETQYF
TRBJ1-1	TRBV18	-	-	TGTGCCAGCTCACTGGGGGCCCCGAACACTGAAGCTTTCTTT	CASSLGAPNTEAFF
TRBJ2-7	TRBV4-1	TRBD2	-	TGCGCCAGCAGCCACCGGGGGGGGCCGAGCTCCTACGAGCAGTACTTC	CASSHRGGPSSYEQYF
TRBJ1-6	TRBV28	TRBD1	-	TGTGCCAGCAGTTCACCGTGGGACAGGGAATTACGTTCACCCCTCCACTTT	CASSSPWDRELRSPLHF
TRBJ1-1	TRBV19	-	-	TGTGCCAGTAGTAAGTTACCGGGACAGAACACTGAAGCTTTCTTT	CASSKLPGQNTEAFF
TRBJ1-2	TRBV15	-	-	TGTGCCACCAGCAGAAGGACACTGAACTATGGCTACACCTTC	CATSRRTLNYGYTF
TRBJ1-1	TRBV6-4	-	-	TGTGCCAGCAGCGTAGTTAGGGGGACTGAAGCTTTCTTT	CASSVVRGTEAFF
TRBJ2-5	TRBV28	TRBD2	-	TGTGCCAGCAGTTTAGGGACTAGCGGGATCCGAGAGACCCAGTACTTC	CASSLGTSGIRETQYF
TRBJ1-6	TRBV28	-	-	TGTGCCAGCAGTTTATTGGGGACAAACAGTTCACCCCTCCACTTT	CASSLLGTNSSPLHF
TRBJ1-1	TRBV12-3/TRBV12-4	TRBD1	-	TGTGCCAGCAGTTTAGGGACAGGGGAAGCTTTCTTT	CASSLGTGEAFF
TRBJ1-2	TRBV4-1	-	-	TGCGCCAGCAGCCAAACACAGCTTAACTATGGCTACACCTTC	CASSQTQLNYGYTF
TRBJ1-2	TRBV27	-	-	TGTGCCAGCAGTGTCAGGGTGGGTTATGGCTACACCTTC	CASSVRVGYGYTF
TRBJ2-5	TRBV4-2	TRBD1	-	TGTGCCAGCAGCCAAGACCGCCTAGACCCGGGACAGGTGAGGGAGACCCAGTACTTC	CASSQDRLDPGQVRETQYF
TRBJ1-2	TRBV6-6	-	-	TGTGCCAGCAGTTACGGGGAGGGTCAAGGAGGCTACACCTTC	CASSYGEGQGGYTF
TRBJ2-7	TRBV9	-	-	TGTGCCAGCAGCGTAGCTTCAACGAGTCACTACGAGCAGTACTTC	CASSVASTSHYEQYF
TRBJ1-6	TRBV12-3/TRBV12-4	-	-	TGTGCCAGCAGTTTTGCCCAGAATTCACCCCTCCACTTT	CASSFAQNSPLHF
TRBJ2-5	TRBV10-3	-	-	TGTGCCATTAAAGCACAGGGGGGAGGGGAAGAGACCCAGTACTTC	CAIKAQGGGEETQYF
TRBJ1-1	TRBV5-4	-	once	TGTGCCAGCAGCTTGGGGGGGCCCTTGAACACTGAAGCTTTCTTT	CASSLGGPLNTEAFF
TRBJ2-7	TRBV3-1/TRBV3-2	TRBD2	-	TGTGCCAGCAGCCAAGATTCTGCTAGCGGGAGAGGGTACGAGCAGTACTTC	CASSQDSASGRGYEQYF
TRBJ1-1	TRBV5-1	-	-	TGCGCCAGCAGCTCAAGGACAGAGATGAACACTGAAGCTTTCTTT	CASSSRTEMNTEAFF
TRBJ2-2	TRBV29-1	TRBD1	once	TGCAGCGTGTGGAGACAGGGAAACACCGGGGAGCTGTTTTTT	CSVWRQGNTGELFF
TRBJ2-7	TRBV7-9	TRBD2	-	TGTGCCAGCAGCTTAGCTAGTAGCGGGAGATCTGCCGAGCAGTACTTC	CASSLASSGRSAEQYF
TRBJ2-7	TRBV10-3	-	-	TGTGCCATCAGTGATGGGGGGAACGGGCAGTACTTC	CAISDGGNGQYF
TRBJ2-1	TRBV3-1/TRBV3-2	TRBD2	-	TGTGCCAGCAGCCAAGAACCGGGACTAAGGTCCGATGAGCAGTTCTTC	CASSQEPGLRSDEQFF
TRBJ1-2	TRBV30	TRBD1	-	TGTGCCTGGAGTGGGGTCAGGGGGACCAGCTATGGCTACACCTTC	CAWSGVRGTSYGYTF
TRBJ2-2	TRBV9	-	few	TGTGCCAGCAGCCCTATGAGTGGGGAGCTGTTTTTT	CASSPMSGELFF
TRBJ1-5	TRBV30	TRBD1	few	TGTGCCTGGAGTGTAGGGGGCCATCAGCCCCAGCATTTT	CAWSVGGHQPQHF
TRBJ1-2	TRBV10-3	-	-	TGTGCCCCCTCGGTGGCTTTCGGGGGGGAAGAATATGGCTACACCTTC	CAPSVAFGGEEYGYTF
TRBJ2-7	TRBV19	TRBD2	-	TGTGCCAGTAGTCCCTGGGGGGGAGCGTACGAGCAGTACTTC	CASSPWGGAYEQYF
TRBJ1-2	TRBV7-2	-	-	TGTGCCAGCAGCTTAGGGGGCACCGGCTATGGCTACACCTTC	CASSLGGTGYGYTF
TRBJ2-1	TRBV5-4	-	-	TGTGCCAGCAGCTCCCAGGAGGAACACAATGAGCAGTTCTTC	CASSSQEEHNEQFF
TRBJ1-1	TRBV7-2	TRBD1	-	TGTGCCAGCAGCCCTACAGGGGTAAGGGACACTGAAGCTTTCTTT	CASSPTGVRDTEAFF
TRBJ1-4	TRBV6-5	-	-	TGTGCCAGCAGTTACGGAGGCGCCGGGGAAAAACTGTTTTTT	CASSYGGAGEKLFF
TRBJ2-1	TRBV4-2	TRBD2	-	TGTGCCAGCAGCCAGCCGCTAGCGGGAGGGCTTAATGAGCAGTTCTTC	CASSQPLAGGLNEQFF
TRBJ2-3	TRBV4-2	-	-	TGTGCCAGCAGCCAAGATTTGGGGGGAGCCGGCACAGATACGCAGTATTTT	CASSQDLGGAGTDTQYF
TRBJ2-5	TRBV24-1	TRBD1	-	TGTGCCACCAGTGATCCTTACAGGGGGGATGTGGAGACCCAGTACTTC	CATSDPYRGDVETQYF
TRBJ2-1	TRBV5-1	TRBD2	-	TGCGCCAGCAGCTTGGGGCTAGCGGGAGAATCGCCCTACAATGAGCAGTTCTTC	CASSLGLAGESPYNEQFF